These 32 T cell receptor beta chains came from one sample sequenced in a study of CD8 T cells in Susac syndrome. Random hexamers primed reverse transcription of 0.5 to 1 ug RNA. TCRdb re-called the immunoSEQ multiplex PCR reads with MiXCR, one entry per CDR3 protein. The sample carries fewer than 80,000 distinct CDR3 sequences, just under 95% recorded once. The sample comprised CD8+ T cells from PBMCs. The receptor source for this set is a human donor in good health.

The chain employs TRBV5-6 and TRBJ2-5; tentatively, D is TRBD2 (5 bases). The V gene lost 4 bases and the J gene lost 10 bases, with 11 bases spanning the gap. Germline V gene sequence: CDR1 SGHDT, CDR2 YYEEEE. The CDR3 consists of 11 residues. CDR3 sequence reads: CASSLAEDQYF. The CDR3 nucleotides read TGTGCCAGCAGCCTAGCCGAGGACCAGTACTTC.

The rearrangement joins TRBV6-5 to TRBJ2-5, with D maybe TRBD1 (6 bases). Germline-derived CDR1 and CDR2 are MNHEY and SVGAGI. The CDR3 is 14 residues long. Trimming removed 5 bases at V and 0 bases at J, with 10 bases between. The CDR3, as DNA: TGTGCCAGCAGTCTGGGGACAAACCAAGAGACCCAGTACTTC. It translates to CASSLGTNQETQYF.

The genes are TRBV6-6 and TRBJ2-2; D is possibly TRBD1 (6 bases). CDR1 is MNHNY, CDR2 SVGAGI, per germline (reference sequence). The CDR3 is 15 residues long. Trimming left V 7 bases short and J 4 bases short, with 16 bases between. CDR3 bases: TGTGCCAGCAACCCCGGACAGTTTTTCACCGGGGAGCTGTTTTTT. This sequence encodes CASNPGQFFTGELFF.

The V and J genes are TRBV4-2 and TRBJ2-1; 12 bases are shared with TRBD1. Germline CDR1 and CDR2: LGHNA and YNFKEQ. J lost 8 bases, V lost 4 bases, and 6 bases had no gene match. The CDR3 is 15 residues long. CDR3 protein: CASSREGQGADEQFF. As DNA, the CDR3 is TGTGCCAGCAGCCGAGAGGGACAGGGGGCCGATGAGCAGTTCTTC.

The J gene is TRBJ1-1, the V gene TRBV9; unclear D gene. CDR1 is SGDLS and CDR2 is YYNGEE in the germline V gene. V was shortened by 0 bases and J by 4 bases, with 10 bases between the two germline ends. The length of the CDR3 is 14 residues. The CDR3 DNA reads as TGTGCCAGCAGCGTAGCACCCGAGGGCACTGAAGCTTTCTTT. Residues: CASSVAPEGTEAFF. Drawing the rest from reference TRBV9 and TRBJ1-1, the complete variable domain is DSGVTQTPKHLITATGQRVTLRCSPRSGDLSVYWYQQSLDQGLQFLIQYYNGEERAKGNILERFSAQQFPDLHSELNLSSLELGDSALYFCASSVAPEGTEAFFGQGTRLTVV.

This clonotype was recorded only once. The rearrangement joins TRBV7-9 to TRBJ1-4; D is unclear. The CDR3 extends over 15 amino acids. Trimming took 4 bases from V and 2 from J, leaving 11 bases between them. Germline-derived CDR1 and CDR2 are SEHNR and FQNEAQ (reference sequence). Here the CDR3 DNA reads TGTGCCAGCAGCTCCTCAGGTTCCACTAATGAAAAACTGTTTTTT. This codes for CASSSSGSTNEKLFF.

This clonotype was observed a single time. This chain links TRBV7-9 with TRBJ2-1; 10 bases are a match to TRBD2. V lost 1 base to trimming and J lost 3 bases; unmatched junction nucleotides: 6. The germline gives CDR1 SEHNR, CDR2 FQNEAQ (reference sequence). This CDR3 comprises 17 residues. CDR3 nucleotides: TGTGCCAGCAGCTTAGTCCTAGCGGGGGCCGTCTACAATGAGCAGTTCTTC. It specifies CASSLVLAGAVYNEQFF.

The chain couples TRBV14 to TRBJ2-5, with unresolved D. The V end lost 2 bases, the J end lost 2 bases, and 9 bases lay between the germline ends. This CDR3 comprises 14 residues. Germline V gives CDR1 SGHDN, CDR2 FVKESK. The CDR3 DNA is TGTGCCAGCAGCCAATTGGCCTTTCAAGAGACCCAGTACTTC. Its protein is CASSQLAFQETQYF. The full variable domain, its missing parts supplied by reference TRBV14 and TRBJ2-5, is EAGVTQFPSHSVIEKGQTVTLRCDPISGHDNLYWYRRVMGKEIKFLLHFVKESKQDESGMPNNRFLAERTGGTYSTLKVQPAELEDSGVYFCASSQLAFQETQYFGPGTRLLVL.

The chain couples TRBV5-6 to TRBJ2-2, with D possibly TRBD1 on 5 matching bases. The germline gives CDR1 SGHDT, CDR2 YYEEEE. CDR3 size: 15 residues. V lost 7 bases and J lost 2, with 15 bases in between. The CDR3 spells CASRTHRPNTGELFF. CDR3 nucleotide sequence: TGTGCCAGCCGCACCCACAGGCCCAACACCGGGGAGCTGTTTTTT.

This clonotype has more than one count but fewer than ten. The junction does not match germline at one end; this may be a read error. The chain carries TRBV23-1 and TRBJ2-7; TRBD1 is a possible D gene (6 bases). TRBV23-1 carries the ORF label, with uncertain function. CDR3 length equals 15 residues. The CDR3 DNA reads TGCGCCAGCAGTCAATGGGGGCCTGAAGCCTACGAGCAGTATTTC. Its protein product is CASSQWGPEAYEQYF.

This chain joins TRBV7-9 and TRBJ2-7; D is perhaps TRBD1 or TRBD2 (5 bases each). The CDR3 spans 13 residues. Per germline, CDR1 SEHNR and CDR2 FQNEAQ (reference sequence). Trimming stripped 6 bases from V and 4 bases from J, with 13 bases between. CDR3 DNA: TGTGCCAGCAGTTCCGGGACCCTTTACGAGCAGTACGTC. Its translation: CASSSGTLYEQYV.

The rearrangement joins TRBV7-9 to TRBJ2-7; tentative D call: TRBD1 (5 bases). With 5 bases removed from V and 7 bases from J, the gap between germline ends came to 24 bases. The CDR3 contains 16 residues. CDR1 and CDR2 from the germline V gene are SEHNR and FQNEAQ (reference sequence). The CDR3 spells CASSPERGGYAREQYF. CDR3 coding DNA: TGTGCCAGCAGCCCTGAAAGGGGTGGCTACGCTCGGGAGCAGTACTTC.

In DNA, the CDR3 is TGTGCCAGCAGCTTTTTTGCAGGAGATACGCAGTATTTT. It is translated as CASSFFAGDTQYF. The V call is TRBV7-3, the J call TRBJ2-3; no definite D call. The CDR3 covers 13 residues. Germline CDR1 reads SGHTA; CDR2 reads FQGTGA. Trimming left V 3 bases short and J 5 bases short, with 9 bases between.

This clonotype was detected once. The chain recombines TRBV7-2 with TRBJ1-5; TRBD1 is a possible D gene (6 bases). This CDR3 region has 16 residues. Germline assignment: CDR1 SGHTA and CDR2 FQGNSA. Trimming shortened V by 6 bases and J by 0 bases, and 15 bases separated the two germline ends. The CDR3 DNA reads TGTGCCAGCAGGGCCGCTGGACAGAATAGCAATCAGCCCCAGCATTTT. This translates into CASRAAGQNSNQPQHF.

The chain couples TRBV27 to TRBJ2-7; 9 bases line up with TRBD1. CDR1 and CDR2 from the germline V gene are MNHEY and SMNVEV (reference sequence). The CDR3 contains 15 residues. The trim removed 5 bases at V and 1 base at J, leaving 6 bases unmatched. CDR3 in DNA: TGTGCCAGCAGTCCTGCCGGGACAGGGTCCTACGAGCAGTACTTC. It codes for CASSPAGTGSYEQYF.

Only one count was recorded for this clonotype. The chain recombines TRBV28 with TRBJ2-7; D possibly uses TRBD1 or TRBD2 (5 bases each). CDR1 and CDR2 from the germline V gene are MDHEN and SYDVKM. Trimming left V 3 bases short and J 2 bases short, with 17 bases between. CDR3 size: 16 residues. The CDR3 spells CASSLGDRGIPYEQYF. The CDR3 DNA reads TGTGCCAGCAGTTTGGGGGATAGAGGGATTCCCTACGAGCAGTACTTC.

This clonotype came up once. The V call is TRBV29-1, the J call TRBJ2-7; the D gene is possibly TRBD2 (7 bases). V lost 6 bases and J lost 6, with 15 bases in between. Germline V lookup: CDR1 SQVTM, CDR2 ANQGSEA. The CDR3 runs 12 residues. The DNA for the CDR3 is TGCAGCGTGGCGTCCGGGGGGCGCGAGCAGTACTTC. Amino acid sequence: CSVASGGREQYF.

The CDR3 loop reads CASSKSSGGAVDTQYF. Written as DNA, the CDR3 is TGTGCCAGTAGTAAATCTAGCGGGGGGGCGGTAGATACGCAGTATTTT. V usage is TRBV19 and J usage is TRBJ2-3; 12 bases line up with TRBD2. Germline CDR1 is LNHDA and CDR2 is SQIVND (reference sequence). This CDR3 comprises 16 residues. J gave up 5 bases and V 4 bases, and 7 bases lay outside the gene matches.

The rearrangement links TRBV6-2 or TRBV6-3 to TRBJ2-1; D is unresolved. V was shortened by 2 bases and J by 9 bases, with 5 bases between the two germline ends. The length of the CDR3 is 11 residues. Germline V gives CDR1 MNHEY, CDR2 SVGEGT. The CDR3 spells CASSYPTEQFF. As DNA, the CDR3 is TGTGCCAGCAGTTACCCAACTGAGCAGTTCTTC.

The chain links TRBV7-9 to TRBJ2-1, with 7 positions matching TRBD1. V dropped 4 bases and J dropped 10; count of bases not matched to a gene: 19. In germline, CDR1 is SEHNR, CDR2 FQNEAQ (reference sequence). This CDR3 region has 17 residues. The CDR3 sequence: CASSSPPGQTLGSEQFF. Written as DNA, the CDR3 is TGTGCCAGCAGCTCTCCCCCGGGACAGACTCTCGGTTCCGAGCAGTTCTTC. Together with reference TRBV7-9 and TRBJ2-1, the CDR3 gives the full variable domain: DTGVSQNPRHKITKRGQNVTFRCDPISEHNRLYWYRQTLGQGPEFLTYFQNEAQLEKSRLLSDRFSAERPKGSFSTLEIQRTEQGDSAMYLCASSSPPGQTLGSEQFFGPGTRLTVL.

This chain links TRBV9 with TRBJ2-3, with 7 bases fitting TRBD2. The germline V gene encodes CDR1 SGDLS and CDR2 YYNGEE. The CDR3 has 14 amino acids. With 3 bases clipped from V and 0 bases from J, the junction kept 1 base outside the gene matches. In DNA form, the CDR3 reads TGTGCCAGCAGCGATAGCGGGAGCACAGATACGCAGTATTTT. This codes for CASSDSGSTDTQYF.

The chain links TRBV19 to TRBJ2-3; TRBD2 matches 8 bases. This CDR3 has 15 residues. Trimming removed 1 base from V and 10 bases from J; junction bases left unmatched: 10. Per the germline V gene, CDR1 is LNHDA and CDR2 is SQIVND (reference sequence). This CDR3 is CASSIGGGPSVAQYF. CDR3 nucleotides: TGTGCCAGTAGTATAGGCGGGGGGCCCTCTGTGGCGCAGTATTTT.

J is TRBJ2-1 and V is TRBV25-1; 7 nucleotides line up with TRBD2. V lost 6 bases and J lost 7; bases outside the gene matches: 9. The CDR3 has 14 amino acids. Germline assignment: CDR1 MGHDK and CDR2 SYGVNS. CDR3 region: CASSLSGDANEQFF. The DNA for the CDR3 is TGTGCCAGCAGCCTCAGCGGGGACGCAAATGAGCAGTTCTTC.

V and J are TRBV4-1 and TRBJ2-5, with 7 positions matching TRBD2. Germline CDR1 and CDR2: MGHRA and YSYEKL. Trimming at V came to 1 base and at J to 5 bases, leaving 4 bases not matched to a gene. CDR3 size: 14 residues. The CDR3 region is CASSQAGGMETQYF. The DNA of the CDR3 is TGCGCCAGCAGCCAAGCGGGAGGTATGGAGACCCAGTACTTC.

In nucleotides, the CDR3 is TGCGCCAGCAGCTTGGAGGCTAGCGGGTCCTACAATGAGCAGTTCTTC. This gives the protein CASSLEASGSYNEQFF. The chain uses TRBV5-1 and TRBJ2-1; 8 nucleotides align to TRBD2. The CDR3 has 16 amino acids. The junction had 3 bases not matched to a gene; V was cut back by 0 bases and J by 1 base. The germline V gene encodes CDR1 SGHRS and CDR2 YFSETQ.

The rearrangement joins TRBV28 to TRBJ1-5; a weak D match, TRBD1 (6 bases). V was cut by 7 bases and J by 4 bases, with 17 bases left in between. The CDR3 contains 15 residues. Germline-derived CDR1 and CDR2 are MDHEN and SYDVKM. CDR3 residues: CASNPTGQGNQPQHF. The CDR3 coding sequence is TGTGCCAGCAACCCCACCGGGCAGGGGAATCAGCCCCAGCATTTT. The variable domain in full, with the rest retrieved from reference TRBV28 and TRBJ1-5, is DVKVTQSSRYLVKRTGEKVFLECVQDMDHENMFWYRQDPGLGLRLIYFSYDVKMKEKGDIPEGYSVSREKKERFSLILESASTNQTSMYLCASNPTGQGNQPQHFGDGTRLSIL.

The chain carries TRBV11-2 and TRBJ2-1; 7 bases fit TRBD2. Germline assignment: CDR1 SGHAT and CDR2 FQNNGV. V lost 5 bases, J lost 4 bases, and 8 bases stayed unmatched. The CDR3 length is 15 residues. The CDR3 protein is CASSPWGGVYNEQFF. The CDR3 region has the DNA TGTGCCAGCAGCCCTTGGGGGGGGGTTTACAATGAGCAGTTCTTC.

The rearrangement links TRBV28 to TRBJ2-5; D unresolved. Per germline, CDR1 MDHEN and CDR2 SYDVKM. The CDR3 is made up of 15 amino acids. V lost 4 bases, J lost 5 bases, and 17 bases lay in between. CDR3 sequence (DNA): TGTGCCAGCAGTTCCCGTTCTGATCTGGGTGAGACCCAGTACTTC. Its protein is CASSSRSDLGETQYF.

Only a few counts were recorded for this clonotype. The CDR3 loop is CASSLVPTDTQYF. In nucleotides, the CDR3 is TGTGCCAGCAGTTTAGTCCCCACAGATACGCAGTATTTT. V is TRBV28 and J is TRBJ2-3; no definite D call. V was cut by 2 bases and J by 2 bases, with 5 bases left in between. The CDR3 totals 13 residues. Germline values: CDR1 MDHEN, CDR2 SYDVKM.

The gene calls are TRBV14 and TRBJ2-7; D may be TRBD2 (5 bases). This CDR3 has 16 amino acids. V lost 5 bases, J lost 6 bases, and 23 bases lay in between. Per germline, CDR1 SGHDN and CDR2 FVKESK. DNA for the CDR3: TGTGCCAGCAGCGGAGGACGGGCCACTGAGGTCTTCGAGCAGTACTTC. It specifies CASSGGRATEVFEQYF.

V and J are TRBV5-1 and TRBJ2-3, with 9 bases aligning to TRBD2. There are 15 residues in the CDR3. Germline assignment: CDR1 SGHRS and CDR2 YFSETQ. V gave up 4 bases and J gave up 2 bases; unmatched junction bases: 5. CDR3 in DNA: TGCGCCAGCAGCAACCTAGCGGGGAACACAGATACGCAGTATTTT. This translates into CASSNLAGNTDTQYF.

This clonotype was recorded once. This chain uses TRBV28 with TRBJ2-5; TRBD1 matches at 9 bases. Germline V gene lookup returns CDR1 MDHEN and CDR2 SYDVKM. The CDR3 is 15 residues long. V trimming: 10 bases; J trimming: 3 bases; junction bases outside the gene matches: 12. The CDR3 region is CATFTGQGIKETQYF. CDR3 coding DNA: TGTGCCACTTTTACGGGACAGGGCATCAAAGAGACCCAGTACTTC.